This T cell receptor beta chain appears in the sequencing data of a study of blood T cell repertoires in COVID-19. In the study overall: Spain, Italy and the United States supplied samples that represented acute and convalescent COVID-19.

The CDR3 consists of 14 residues. The V end lost 4 bases, the J end lost 0 bases, and 9 bases lay between the germline ends. The germline V gene has CDR1 SGHNT and CDR2 YENEEA. Original handling: Reference gene primer amplification in the assay estimated nucleated cell counts. Assay used: immunoSEQ multiplex PCR; TCRdb lists only in-frame clones, some missing. The V and J calls and the clone size are those of that table, but D and trimming were determined from the DNA. This sample has roughly 100,000 clones, with around 84% found just once. V is TRBV11-3 and J is TRBJ1-1, with D possibly TRBD1 on 6 matching bases. What was sequenced was peripheral blood. The receptor comes from a woman in her 70s with active or convalescent COVID-19. In DNA form, the CDR3 reads TGTGCCAGCAGCTCATCAGGGGTGAACACTGAAGCTTTCTTT. Protein: CASSSSGVNTEAFF.